A selection of T cell receptor beta chains follows, all from one sample in a study of T-cell memory formation after mild COVID-19. TCRdb reprocessed the 5' RACE reads via MiXCR and lists one record per CDR3 protein. Of about 360,000 distinct CDR3 sequences listed, over 10% were seen once; the top ten hold about 22%. Sequencing was done on a sample of PBMCs or a T cell subset sorted from them (not recorded which). The receptor source for this set is a man aged 18-30 years who had mild COVID-19 (a few samples of this study predate the infection). Cell type and time point are not known. Each CDR3 is given with its conserved first and last residue. D genes are given only for firm matches. Only some rows state a clone size, as once, few, many or a class for expanded clones.

d_call: TRBD1
clone_size: .
v_call: TRBV20-1
j_call: TRBJ2-1
cdr3_aa: CSVTGGEGNEQFF
cdr3_nt: TGCAGTGTCACAGGGGGAGAAGGCAATGAGCAGTTCTTC

d_call: .
clone_size: .
v_call: TRBV12-3/TRBV12-4
j_call: TRBJ2-1
cdr3_aa: CASSLTAGVYNEQFF
cdr3_nt: TGTGCCAGCAGTTTGACAGCCGGTGTCTACAATGAGCAGTTCTTC

d_call: .
clone_size: few
v_call: TRBV20-1
j_call: TRBJ2-4
cdr3_aa: CSASRQAGDIQYF
cdr3_nt: TGCAGTGCTAGCCGGCAAGCAGGAGACATTCAGTACTTC

d_call: TRBD1
clone_size: .
v_call: TRBV7-2
j_call: TRBJ1-4
cdr3_aa: CASSWGDRNEKLFF
cdr3_nt: TGTGCCAGCAGCTGGGGGGACAGGAATGAAAAACTGTTTTTT

d_call: .
clone_size: few
v_call: TRBV7-3
j_call: TRBJ2-1
cdr3_aa: CASSLGSPRLYEQFF
cdr3_nt: TGTGCCAGCAGCTTAGGGTCCCCCCGCTTGTATGAGCAGTTCTTC

d_call: TRBD2
clone_size: .
v_call: TRBV7-2
j_call: TRBJ2-1
cdr3_aa: CASSLWASGGPNEQFF
cdr3_nt: TGTGCCAGCAGCTTATGGGCTAGCGGGGGGCCCAATGAGCAGTTCTTC

d_call: .
clone_size: many
v_call: TRBV7-2
j_call: TRBJ2-3
cdr3_aa: CASSLRSTISKYF
cdr3_nt: TGTGCCAGCAGCTTACGGTCGACTATTTCAAAGTATTTT

d_call: .
clone_size: .
v_call: TRBV4-3
j_call: TRBJ2-5
cdr3_aa: CASSQSTGEGQETQYF
cdr3_nt: TGCGCCAGCAGCCAGTCAACAGGGGAGGGCCAAGAGACCCAGTACTTC

d_call: .
clone_size: .
v_call: TRBV6-5
j_call: TRBJ2-3
cdr3_aa: CASSYQGGPDTQYF
cdr3_nt: TGTGCCAGCAGTTACCAAGGGGGGCCGGATACGCAGTATTTT

d_call: .
clone_size: many
v_call: TRBV7-9
j_call: TRBJ1-2
cdr3_aa: CASSLVRQLAYGYTF
cdr3_nt: TGTGCCAGCAGCTTAGTCAGGCAGTTGGCCTATGGCTACACCTTC

d_call: .
clone_size: .
v_call: TRBV20-1
j_call: TRBJ2-3
cdr3_aa: CSARANYRGTDTQYF
cdr3_nt: TGCAGTGCTAGAGCAAACTACCGTGGCACAGATACGCAGTATTTT

d_call: .
clone_size: .
v_call: TRBV12-3/TRBV12-4
j_call: TRBJ2-2
cdr3_aa: CASSLSWGAGELFF
cdr3_nt: TGTGCCAGCAGTTTAAGTTGGGGGGCCGGGGAGCTGTTTTTT

d_call: TRBD1
clone_size: few
v_call: TRBV12-3/TRBV12-4
j_call: TRBJ2-7
cdr3_aa: CASRSGTGGPYEQYF
cdr3_nt: TGTGCCAGCAGGAGCGGGACAGGGGGTCCCTACGAGCAGTACTTC

d_call: TRBD1
clone_size: few
v_call: TRBV5-1
j_call: TRBJ2-5
cdr3_aa: CASSFGQVQETQYF
cdr3_nt: TGCGCCAGCAGCTTTGGACAGGTCCAAGAGACCCAGTACTTC

d_call: TRBD1
clone_size: .
v_call: TRBV7-2
j_call: TRBJ1-5
cdr3_aa: CASSEQGASNQPQHF
cdr3_nt: TGTGCCAGCAGCGAGCAGGGGGCTAGCAATCAGCCCCAGCATTTT

d_call: .
clone_size: few
v_call: TRBV7-2
j_call: TRBJ1-1
cdr3_aa: CAIRGRGHMNTEAFF
cdr3_nt: TGTGCTATACGGGGCAGGGGCCACATGAACACTGAAGCTTTCTTT

d_call: TRBD2
clone_size: .
v_call: TRBV7-6
j_call: TRBJ2-2
cdr3_aa: CASSGTSAGRTPGELFF
cdr3_nt: TGTGCCAGCAGCGGGACTAGCGCGGGTCGTACCCCCGGGGAGCTGTTTTTT

d_call: .
clone_size: .
v_call: TRBV5-1
j_call: TRBJ1-1
cdr3_aa: CASSLGYGTEAFF
cdr3_nt: TGCGCCAGCAGCTTGGGGTATGGCACTGAAGCTTTCTTT

d_call: TRBD1
clone_size: many
v_call: TRBV10-3
j_call: TRBJ1-1
cdr3_aa: CAMGQGSRTEAFF
cdr3_nt: TGTGCCATGGGACAGGGGAGTCGTACTGAAGCTTTCTTT

d_call: TRBD1
clone_size: .
v_call: TRBV9
j_call: TRBJ1-2
cdr3_aa: CASSPDQGGYGYTF
cdr3_nt: TGTGCCAGCAGCCCAGATCAGGGGGGCTATGGCTACACCTTC